This T cell receptor beta chain was found in a study of neurological immune-mediated disorders. Findings and limits, study-wide: Private repertoires in all groups were suggested by the absence of shared CDR3 amino acid sequences among expanded clones across subjects. Repertoires from 18 of 34 multiple sclerosis patients grouped phylogenetically into a related-CDR3 cluster, suggesting a possible signature.

The making of cDNA relied on 5'RACE with 10-nucleotide random UMIs. TCRdb re-called the 5' RACE reads through MiXCR, storing one row per CDR3 protein. The sample comprises about 25,000 distinct CDR3 sequences, around 3.2% of which are singletons, and around 7.3% rests with the top ten. This clonotype came up many times. Its antigen remains unidentified. Germline CDR1 and CDR2: DFQATT and SNEGSKA (reference sequence). The CDR3 is 16 residues long. V was clipped by 0 bases and J by 0 bases, with 15 bases between them. Sequencing was done on a sample of PBMCs. The receptor comes from a woman under 40 with multiple sclerosis. V gene TRBV20-1 combines with J gene TRBJ2-7, with a weak D call TRBD2 (6 bases). The CDR3 is CSARDPLAPVSYEQYF. In DNA, the CDR3 is TGCAGTGCTAGAGATCCACTAGCACCCGTCTCCTACGAGCAGTACTTC.